Each of the 12 T cell receptor beta chains below was sequenced from the same sample in a study of T cells expressing NK-cell markers. TCRdb reworked the 5' RACE reads into one entry per CDR3 protein, no DNA. The listing records a few hundred thousand distinct CDR3 sequences. The sequenced material came from blood T cells: a sorted CD56 or NKG2C T cell subset, CD4+ or CD8+ T cells, or bulk PBMC T cells (not recorded which). Receptors originate from a man aged 18 to 70 in good health.

The rearrangement uses TRBV6-1 and TRBJ2-7. The CDR3 is 12 amino acids. CDR1 is MNHNS and CDR2 is SASEGT in the germline V gene. CDR3 amino acids: CASSEYPNEQYF.

The chain joins TRBV11-2 to TRBJ1-2; absent DNA, TCRdb's TRBD1 call cannot be checked. Looked up from germline, CDR1 is SGHAT and CDR2 is FQNNGV. The CDR3 contains 16 residues. Here the CDR3 reads CASSSLGTGGFYGYTF.

J is TRBJ2-3 and V is TRBV6-1; no DNA is available, so the TRBD1 call from TCRdb remains unchecked. Germline V gene lookup returns CDR1 MNHNS and CDR2 SASEGT. CDR3 size: 16 residues. CDR3 loop: CASSEHRAGPVDTQYF.

The V gene is TRBV6-1, the J gene TRBJ2-4; TCRdb's D call, TRBD1, is unchecked because there is no DNA. Germline V lookup: CDR1 MNHNS, CDR2 SASEGT. This CDR3 is 17 amino acids long. CDR3 region: CASSEIGLGTSVDIQYF.

The genes are TRBV20-1 and TRBJ1-5; TCRdb's D call, TRBD1, is unchecked because there is no DNA. The germline gives CDR1 DFQATT, CDR2 SNEGSKA (reference sequence). The CDR3 loop spans 15 amino acids. CDR3 residues: CSAVGTGGFGQPQHF.

This chain links TRBV5-6 with TRBJ2-1; there is no DNA to check the TCRdb D call of TRBD1. Germline lookup yields CDR1 SGHDT and CDR2 YYEEEE. This CDR3 comprises 14 residues. The CDR3 spells CASSFGQNYNEQFF.

The chain couples TRBV11-1 to TRBJ2-1. The CDR3 is 15 amino acids. Germline CDR1 is SGHAT and CDR2 is FQDESV (reference sequence). The chain's CDR3 is CASSSSGWADNEQFF.

The chain is built from TRBV20-1 and TRBJ1-3; there is no DNA to check the TCRdb D call of TRBD1. This CDR3 has 13 amino acids. Germline lookup yields CDR1 DFQATT and CDR2 SNEGSKA (reference sequence). The CDR3 reads CSATGQSGNTIYF.

The V gene is TRBV12-5, the J gene TRBJ2-2; the TRBD1 assignment by TCRdb is unverifiable without DNA. The CDR3 runs 14 residues. Germline V CDR1 and CDR2: LGHNT, FRNRAP. The CDR3 reads CASTRDTSTGELFF.

The rearrangement joins TRBV7-9 to TRBJ2-5. Germline assignment: CDR1 SEHNR and CDR2 FQNEAQ (reference sequence). This CDR3 is built from 12 residues. The CDR3 here is CASLTPAETQYF.

The rearrangement links TRBV28 to TRBJ2-1. Per the germline V gene, CDR1 is MDHEN and CDR2 is SYDVKM. This CDR3 comprises 13 residues. CDR3 amino acids: CASSLADYNEQFF.

The chain combines TRBV6-1 with TRBJ2-5; TCRdb returns TRBD2, unconfirmable since there is no DNA. Germline values: CDR1 MNHNS, CDR2 SASEGT. CDR3 size: 14 residues. The CDR3 region is CASSTGLIGKTQYF.